Below, one T cell receptor beta chain is given with its context. The CDR3 is 13 amino acids. Germline-derived CDR1 and CDR2 are MNHEY and SVGAGI. Trimming cost V 5 bases and J 8 bases, with 13 bases left between them. TCRdb's copy holds only in-frame clones and misses some; the assay was immunoSEQ multiplex PCR. In the table there are 250,000 to 300,000 clones, about 88% of which are singletons. These data belong to a study of blood T cell repertoires in COVID-19. Whole-study context: PBMCs, B-cell-depleted T cells, or T cells were the source of the cDNA or gDNA that made up the material.

The chain uses TRBV6-5 and TRBJ2-1; TRBD1 might be the D (6 bases). The source is a man in his thirties or forties with active or convalescent COVID-19. Sample: peripheral blood. The chain's CDR3 is CASSLQQGHEQFF. The DNA of the CDR3 is TGTGCCAGCAGTCTCCAACAGGGTCATGAGCAGTTCTTC.